Following are 4 T cell receptor beta chains from one sample sequenced in a study of early T cells in non-severe SARS-CoV-2 infection. Using its own MiXCR run on the 5' RACE reads, TCRdb lists one record per CDR3 protein. The repertoire has approximately 65,000 distinct CDR3 sequences, about an eighth of them found once; the top ten carry over 11%. Material for sequencing was whole blood. These receptors came from an adult who was a healthcare worker with PCR-confirmed SARS-CoV-2 infection or an uninfected control (not recorded which).

This clonotype was recorded at least ten times. This chain links TRBV5-1 with TRBJ1-5; TRBD1 agrees at 7 bases. The CDR3 is 16 residues long. Looked up from germline, CDR1 is SGHRS and CDR2 is YFSETQ. Trimming removed 4 bases from V and 4 bases from J; junction bases left unmatched: 11. The CDR3 nucleotides read TGCGCCAGCAGCCCGCAACCAGGGGGGTCAAATCAGCCCCAGCATTTT. This codes for CASSPQPGGSNQPQHF.

This clonotype was counted a few times. The chain is built from TRBV12-3 or TRBV12-4 and TRBJ1-1, with D possibly being TRBD1 (6 bases). Trimming pared 6 bases from V and 6 bases from J, leaving 14 bases between. CDR3 length: 13 residues. The DNA for the CDR3 is TGTGCCAGCAGGACAGGTTCGGGGGCTGAAGCTTTCTTT. This translates into CASRTGSGAEAFF.

There are a few counts of this clonotype. DNA of the CDR3: TGTGCCAGCAGCTTACTTCAGGGGTCCGGGGAGCTGTTTTTT. Protein: CASSLLQGSGELFF. The gene calls are TRBV7-3 and TRBJ2-2; D is perhaps TRBD1 (6 bases). The CDR3 contains 14 residues. CDR1 is SGHTA and CDR2 is FQGTGA in the germline V gene. V lost 2 bases and J lost 6, with 10 bases in between.

This clonotype has more than one count but fewer than ten. The rearrangement joins TRBV7-8 to TRBJ2-3; no clear D gene. This CDR3 region has 17 residues. Per germline, CDR1 SGHVS and CDR2 FQNEAQ. V was shortened by 3 bases and J by 8 bases, with 24 bases between the two germline ends. The DNA for the CDR3 is TGTGCCAGCAGCTTTTTCCCTATGCTTAGTGGGCTCGGTACGCAGTATTTT. Amino acid sequence: CASSFFPMLSGLGTQYF. The full variable domain, in which reference TRBV7-8 and TRBJ2-3 provide the parts outside the CDR3, is GAGVSQSPRYKVAKRGQDVALRCDPISGHVSLFWYQQALGQGPEFLTYFQNEAQLDKSGLPSDRFFAERPEGSVSTLKIQRTQQEDSAVYLCASSFFPMLSGLGTQYFGPGTRLTVL.